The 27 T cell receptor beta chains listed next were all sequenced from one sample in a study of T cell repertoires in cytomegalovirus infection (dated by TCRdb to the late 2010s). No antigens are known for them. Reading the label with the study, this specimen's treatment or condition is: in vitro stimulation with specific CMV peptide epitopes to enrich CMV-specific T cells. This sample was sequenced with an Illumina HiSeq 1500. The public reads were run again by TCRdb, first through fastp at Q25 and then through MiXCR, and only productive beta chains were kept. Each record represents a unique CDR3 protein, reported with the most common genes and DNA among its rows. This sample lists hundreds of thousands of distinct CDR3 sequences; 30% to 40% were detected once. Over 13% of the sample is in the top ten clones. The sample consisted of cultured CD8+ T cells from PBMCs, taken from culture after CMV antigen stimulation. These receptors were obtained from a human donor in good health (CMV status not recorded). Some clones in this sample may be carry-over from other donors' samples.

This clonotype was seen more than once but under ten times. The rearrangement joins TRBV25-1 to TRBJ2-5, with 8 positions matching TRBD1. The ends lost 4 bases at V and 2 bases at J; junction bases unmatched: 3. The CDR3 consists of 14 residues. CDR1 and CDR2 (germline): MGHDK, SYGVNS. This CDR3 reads CASSGWDRQETQYF. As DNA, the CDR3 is TGTGCCAGCAGTGGGTGGGACAGGCAAGAGACCCAGTACTTC.

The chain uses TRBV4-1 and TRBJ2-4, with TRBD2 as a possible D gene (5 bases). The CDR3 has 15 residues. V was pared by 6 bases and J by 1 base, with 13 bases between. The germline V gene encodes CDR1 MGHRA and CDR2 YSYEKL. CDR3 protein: CASSPEERAKNIQYF. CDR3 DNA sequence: TGCGCCAGCAGTCCGGAGGAGAGGGCCAAAAACATTCAGTACTTC.

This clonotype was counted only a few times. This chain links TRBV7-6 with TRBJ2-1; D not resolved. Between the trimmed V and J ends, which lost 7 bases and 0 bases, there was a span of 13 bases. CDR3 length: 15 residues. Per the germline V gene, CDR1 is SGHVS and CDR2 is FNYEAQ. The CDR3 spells CASKGSLFSYNEQFF. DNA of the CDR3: TGTGCCAGCAAAGGGTCTCTGTTCTCCTACAATGAGCAGTTCTTC.

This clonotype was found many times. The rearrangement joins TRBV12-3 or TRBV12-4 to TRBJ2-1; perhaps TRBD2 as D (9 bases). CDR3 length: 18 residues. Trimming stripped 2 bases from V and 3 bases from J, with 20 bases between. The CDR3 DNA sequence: TGTGCCAGCAGTTTATCAGGGGGCGTAGCGGGGGTCTACAATGAGCAGTTCTTC. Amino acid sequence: CASSLSGGVAGVYNEQFF.

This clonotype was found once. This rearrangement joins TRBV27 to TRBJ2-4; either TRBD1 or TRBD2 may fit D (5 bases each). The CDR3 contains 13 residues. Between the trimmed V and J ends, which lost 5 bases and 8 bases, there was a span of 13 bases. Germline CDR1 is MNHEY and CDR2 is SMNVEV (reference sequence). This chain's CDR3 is CASSLLGTDIQYF. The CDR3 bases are TGTGCCAGCAGTCTGCTGGGGACGGACATTCAGTACTTC.

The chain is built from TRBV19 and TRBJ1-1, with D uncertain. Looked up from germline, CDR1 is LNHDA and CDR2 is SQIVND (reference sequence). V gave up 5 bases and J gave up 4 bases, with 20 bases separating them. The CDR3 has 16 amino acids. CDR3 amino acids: CASSVPQFWEGTEAFF. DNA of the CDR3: TGTGCCAGTAGTGTTCCCCAATTTTGGGAAGGCACTGAAGCTTTCTTT. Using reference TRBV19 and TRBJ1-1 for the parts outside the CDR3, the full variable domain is DGGITQSPKYLFRKEGQNVTLSCEQNLNHDAMYWYRQDPGQGLRLIYYSQIVNDFQKGDIAEGYSVSREKKESFPLTVTSAQKNPTAFYLCASSVPQFWEGTEAFFGQGTRLTVV.

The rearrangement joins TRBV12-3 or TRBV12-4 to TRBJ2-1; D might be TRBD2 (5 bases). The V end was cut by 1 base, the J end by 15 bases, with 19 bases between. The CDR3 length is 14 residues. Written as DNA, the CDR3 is TGTGCCAGCAGTTTAGGGCTAAAAGCGGTCATCCGGTTCTTC. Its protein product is CASSLGLKAVIRFF.

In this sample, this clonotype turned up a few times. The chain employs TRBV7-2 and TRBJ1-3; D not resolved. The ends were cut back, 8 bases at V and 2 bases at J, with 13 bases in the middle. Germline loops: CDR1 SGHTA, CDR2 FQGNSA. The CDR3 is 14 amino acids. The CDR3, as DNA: TGTGCCAGCTTTGAGGGAATCACTGGAAACACCATATATTTT. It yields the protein CASFEGITGNTIYF. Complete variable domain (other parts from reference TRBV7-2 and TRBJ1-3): GAGVSQSPSNKVTEKGKDVELRCDPISGHTALYWYRQSLGQGLEFLIYFQGNSAPDKSGLPSDRFSAERTGGSVSTLTIQRTQQEDSAVYLCASFEGITGNTIYFGEGSWLTVV.

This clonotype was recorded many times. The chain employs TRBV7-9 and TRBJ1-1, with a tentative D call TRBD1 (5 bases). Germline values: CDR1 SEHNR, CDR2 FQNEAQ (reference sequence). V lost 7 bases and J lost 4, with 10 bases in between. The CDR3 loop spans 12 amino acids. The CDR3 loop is CASNRQSTEAFF. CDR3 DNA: TGTGCCAGCAACCGACAGAGCACTGAAGCTTTCTTT. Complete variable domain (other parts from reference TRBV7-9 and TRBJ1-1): DTGVSQNPRHKITKRGQNVTFRCDPISEHNRLYWYRQTLGQGPEFLTYFQNEAQLEKSRLLSDRFSAERPKGSFSTLEIQRTEQGDSAMYLCASNRQSTEAFFGQGTRLTVV.

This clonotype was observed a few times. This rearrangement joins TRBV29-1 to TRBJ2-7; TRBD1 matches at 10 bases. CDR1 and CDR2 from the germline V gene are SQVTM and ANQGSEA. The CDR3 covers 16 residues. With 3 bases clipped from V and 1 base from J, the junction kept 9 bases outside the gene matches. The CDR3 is CSVDGGGQGPSYEQYF. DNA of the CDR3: TGCAGCGTTGACGGGGGGGGACAGGGGCCGTCCTACGAGCAGTACTTC.

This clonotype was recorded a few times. CDR3 DNA sequence: TGCAGTGCTAGTAAGGGGGGGGGCCATACAGATACGCAGTATTTT. It specifies CSASKGGGHTDTQYF. The rearrangement uses TRBV20-1 and TRBJ2-3, with a weak D call TRBD2 (7 bases). The CDR3 contains 15 residues. The ends were cut back, 3 bases at V and 3 bases at J, with 16 bases in the middle. Germline CDR1 is DFQATT and CDR2 is SNEGSKA (reference sequence).

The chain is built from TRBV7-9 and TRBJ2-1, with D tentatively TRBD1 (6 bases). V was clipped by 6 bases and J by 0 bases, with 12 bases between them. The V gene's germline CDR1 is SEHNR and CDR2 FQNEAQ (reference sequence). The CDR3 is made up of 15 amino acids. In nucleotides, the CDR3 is TGTGCCAGCAGTTCACAGGGAAGCTCCTACAATGAGCAGTTCTTC. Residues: CASSSQGSSYNEQFF. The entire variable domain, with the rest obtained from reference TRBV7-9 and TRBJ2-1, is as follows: DTGVSQNPRHKITKRGQNVTFRCDPISEHNRLYWYRQTLGQGPEFLTYFQNEAQLEKSRLLSDRFSAERPKGSFSTLEIQRTEQGDSAMYLCASSSQGSSYNEQFFGPGTRLTVL.

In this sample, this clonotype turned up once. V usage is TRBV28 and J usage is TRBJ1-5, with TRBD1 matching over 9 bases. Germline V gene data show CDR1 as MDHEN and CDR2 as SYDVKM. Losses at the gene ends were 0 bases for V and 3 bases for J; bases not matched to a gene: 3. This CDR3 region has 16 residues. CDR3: CASSLWWDRVNQPQHF. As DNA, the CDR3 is TGTGCCAGCAGTTTATGGTGGGACAGGGTCAATCAGCCCCAGCATTTT.

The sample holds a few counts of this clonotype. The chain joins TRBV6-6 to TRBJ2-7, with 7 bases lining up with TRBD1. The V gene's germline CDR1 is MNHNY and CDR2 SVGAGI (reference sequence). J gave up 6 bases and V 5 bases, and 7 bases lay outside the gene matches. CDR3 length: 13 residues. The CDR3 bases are TGTGCCAGCAGTCCTAACAGGGGTGGCGAGCAGTACGTC. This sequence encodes CASSPNRGGEQYV.

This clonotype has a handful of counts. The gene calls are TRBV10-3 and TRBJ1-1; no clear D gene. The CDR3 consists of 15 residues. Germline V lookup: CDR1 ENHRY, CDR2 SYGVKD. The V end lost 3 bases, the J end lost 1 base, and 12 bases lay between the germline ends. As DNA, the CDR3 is TGTGCCATCAGTGACAAGGGATGGGCGAACACTGAAGCTTTCTTT. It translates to CAISDKGWANTEAFF.

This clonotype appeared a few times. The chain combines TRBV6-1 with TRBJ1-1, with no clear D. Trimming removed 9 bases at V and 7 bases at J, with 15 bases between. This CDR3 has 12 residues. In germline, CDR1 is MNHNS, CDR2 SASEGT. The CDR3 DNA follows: TGTGCCAGTTTCTCAACGACGCATGAAGCTTTCTTT. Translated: CASFSTTHEAFF.

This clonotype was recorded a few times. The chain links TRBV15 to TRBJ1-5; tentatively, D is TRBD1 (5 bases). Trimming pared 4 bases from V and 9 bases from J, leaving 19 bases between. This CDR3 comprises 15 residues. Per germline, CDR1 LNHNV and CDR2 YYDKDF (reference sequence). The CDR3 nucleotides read TGTGCCACCAGCAAGGAACTACCTTTGGGGACGCCCCAGCATTTT. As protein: CATSKELPLGTPQHF.

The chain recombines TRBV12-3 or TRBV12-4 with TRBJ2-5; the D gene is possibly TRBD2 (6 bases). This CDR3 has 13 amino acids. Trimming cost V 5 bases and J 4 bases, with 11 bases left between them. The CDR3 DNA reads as TGTGCCAGCAGTGGGGGGAGCGTAGAGACCCAGTACTTC. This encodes CASSGGSVETQYF.

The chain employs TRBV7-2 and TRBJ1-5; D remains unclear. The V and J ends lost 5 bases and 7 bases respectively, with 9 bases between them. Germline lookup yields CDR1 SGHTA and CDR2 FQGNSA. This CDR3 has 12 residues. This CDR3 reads CASSPGKQPQHF. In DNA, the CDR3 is TGTGCCAGCAGCCCCGGGAAGCAGCCCCAGCATTTT.

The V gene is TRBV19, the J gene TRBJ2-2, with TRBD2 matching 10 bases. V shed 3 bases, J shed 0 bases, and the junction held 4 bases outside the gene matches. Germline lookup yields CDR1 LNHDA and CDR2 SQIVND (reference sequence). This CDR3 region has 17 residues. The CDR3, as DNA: TGTGCCAGTAGTATCGATAGCGGGGGGTCGAACACCGGGGAGCTGTTTTTT. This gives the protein CASSIDSGGSNTGELFF.

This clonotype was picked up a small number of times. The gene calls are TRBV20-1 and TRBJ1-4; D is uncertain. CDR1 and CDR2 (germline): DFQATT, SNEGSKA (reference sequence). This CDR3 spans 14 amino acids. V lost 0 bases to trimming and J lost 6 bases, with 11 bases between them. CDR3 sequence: CSARDRSTDEKLFF. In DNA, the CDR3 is TGCAGTGCTAGAGATAGGTCCACGGATGAAAAACTGTTTTTT.

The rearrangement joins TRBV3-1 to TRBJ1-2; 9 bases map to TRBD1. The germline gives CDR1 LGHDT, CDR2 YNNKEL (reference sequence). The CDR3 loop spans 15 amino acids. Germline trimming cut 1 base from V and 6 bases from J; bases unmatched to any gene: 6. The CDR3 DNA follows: TGTGCCAGCAGCCAAGGGACAGGGGAGGTCAATGGCTACACCTTC. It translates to CASSQGTGEVNGYTF.

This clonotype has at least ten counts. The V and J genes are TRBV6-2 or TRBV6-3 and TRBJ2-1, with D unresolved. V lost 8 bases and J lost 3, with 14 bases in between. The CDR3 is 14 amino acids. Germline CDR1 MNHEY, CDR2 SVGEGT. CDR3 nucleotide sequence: TGTGCCAGCCTCCCGGTTGACGGCTACAATGAGCAGTTCTTC. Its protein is CASLPVDGYNEQFF.

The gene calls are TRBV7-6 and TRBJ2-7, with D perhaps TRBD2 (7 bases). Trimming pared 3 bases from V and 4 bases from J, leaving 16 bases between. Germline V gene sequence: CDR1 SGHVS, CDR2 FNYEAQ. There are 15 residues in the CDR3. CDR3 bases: TGTGCCAGCAGCTTGGGGAGGGACATTTCTTACGAGCAGTACGTC. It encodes CASSLGRDISYEQYV.

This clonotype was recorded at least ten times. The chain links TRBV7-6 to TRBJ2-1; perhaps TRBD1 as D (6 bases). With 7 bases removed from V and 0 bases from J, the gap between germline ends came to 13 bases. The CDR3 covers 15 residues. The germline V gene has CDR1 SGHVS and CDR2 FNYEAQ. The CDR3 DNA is TGTGCCAGCACCCCCCGAGGGGGCTCCTACAATGAGCAGTTCTTC. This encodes CASTPRGGSYNEQFF. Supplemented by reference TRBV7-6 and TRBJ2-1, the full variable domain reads GAGVSQSPRYKVTKRGQDVALRCDPISGHVSLYWYRQALGQGPEFLTYFNYEAQQDKSGLPNDRFSAERPEGSISTLTIQRTEQRDSAMYRCASTPRGGSYNEQFFGPGTRLTVL.

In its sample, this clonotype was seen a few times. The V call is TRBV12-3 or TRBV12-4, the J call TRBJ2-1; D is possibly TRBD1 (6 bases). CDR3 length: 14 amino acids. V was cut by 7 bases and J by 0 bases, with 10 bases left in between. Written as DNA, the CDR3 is TGTGCCAGCAAGGAGACAGGCTCCTACAATGAGCAGTTCTTC. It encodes CASKETGSYNEQFF.

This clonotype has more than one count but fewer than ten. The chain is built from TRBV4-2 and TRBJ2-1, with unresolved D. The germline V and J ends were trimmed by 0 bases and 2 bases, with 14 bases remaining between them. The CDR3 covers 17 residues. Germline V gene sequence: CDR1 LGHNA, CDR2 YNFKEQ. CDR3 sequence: CASSQDQLAVAYNEQFF. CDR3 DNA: TGTGCCAGCAGCCAAGATCAGCTGGCTGTCGCCTACAATGAGCAGTTCTTC.